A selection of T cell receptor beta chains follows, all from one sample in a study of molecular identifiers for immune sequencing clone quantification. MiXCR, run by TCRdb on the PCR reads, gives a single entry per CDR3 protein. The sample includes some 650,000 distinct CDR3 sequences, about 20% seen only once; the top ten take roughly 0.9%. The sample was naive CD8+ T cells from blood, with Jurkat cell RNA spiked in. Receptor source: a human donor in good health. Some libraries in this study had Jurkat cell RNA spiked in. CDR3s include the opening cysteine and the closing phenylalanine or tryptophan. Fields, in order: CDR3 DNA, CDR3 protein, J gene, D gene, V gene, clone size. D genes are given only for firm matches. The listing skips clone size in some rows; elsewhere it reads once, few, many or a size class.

CDR3nt: TGCAGCGTTCGGACAGGGGGCGACGGGCAGTACTTC
CDR3aa: CSVRTGGDGQYF
j_gene: TRBJ2-7
d_gene: TRBD1
v_gene: TRBV29-1
abundance: few

CDR3nt: TGCGCCAGCAGCCAAGACCCAAATACTGAAGCTTTCTTT
CDR3aa: CASSQDPNTEAFF
j_gene: TRBJ1-1
d_gene: NA
v_gene: TRBV4-1
abundance: many

CDR3nt: TGTGCCAGCAGTTATTATATGGGGGACAATGAGCAGTTCTTC
CDR3aa: CASSYYMGDNEQFF
j_gene: TRBJ2-1
d_gene: NA
v_gene: TRBV6-5
abundance: few

CDR3nt: TGCGCCAGGGGGGGAAACCAAGAGACCCAGTACTTC
CDR3aa: CARGGNQETQYF
j_gene: TRBJ2-5
d_gene: NA
v_gene: TRBV5-1
abundance: NA

CDR3nt: TGTGCCAGCAGTTTCTCGATGGGCGACAATGAGCAGTTCTTC
CDR3aa: CASSFSMGDNEQFF
j_gene: TRBJ2-1
d_gene: NA
v_gene: TRBV6-2/TRBV6-3
abundance: few

CDR3nt: TGTGCCAGCAACGGGAGGAGCTCCTACGAGCAGTACTTC
CDR3aa: CASNGRSSYEQYF
j_gene: TRBJ2-7
d_gene: TRBD2
v_gene: TRBV6-5
abundance: many

CDR3nt: TGTGCCAGCAGCTTAACGTGGGAGATGTCCCCCTACGAGCAGTACTTC
CDR3aa: CASSLTWEMSPYEQYF
j_gene: TRBJ2-7
d_gene: NA
v_gene: TRBV7-2
abundance: many

CDR3nt: TGTGCCAGTAGCCTTGACAGGGGGCAAGTCACTGAAGCTTTCTTT
CDR3aa: CASSLDRGQVTEAFF
j_gene: TRBJ1-1
d_gene: TRBD1
v_gene: TRBV19
abundance: NA

CDR3nt: TGTGCCAGCAGTCCCCAGGGTAGCGCCTACAATGAGCAGTTCTTC
CDR3aa: CASSPQGSAYNEQFF
j_gene: TRBJ2-1
d_gene: NA
v_gene: TRBV27
abundance: few

CDR3nt: TGTGCCAGCAGCTACAGACAGAACACTGAAGCTTTCTTT
CDR3aa: CASSYRQNTEAFF
j_gene: TRBJ1-1
d_gene: NA
v_gene: TRBV5-4
abundance: many

CDR3nt: TGCGCCAGCAGCTTGGAACAGGGGGCGTCCTACGAGCAGTACTTC
CDR3aa: CASSLEQGASYEQYF
j_gene: TRBJ2-7
d_gene: TRBD1
v_gene: TRBV5-1
abundance: many

CDR3nt: TGTGCCAGCAGCCCGGGACTAGCGGGAGGAAAAACCGGGGAGCTGTTTTTT
CDR3aa: CASSPGLAGGKTGELFF
j_gene: TRBJ2-2
d_gene: TRBD2
v_gene: TRBV7-3
abundance: many

CDR3nt: TGTGCCAGCAGCTTCAACTGGGGCGATGAGACCCAGTACTTC
CDR3aa: CASSFNWGDETQYF
j_gene: TRBJ2-5
d_gene: NA
v_gene: TRBV7-6
abundance: many

CDR3nt: TGTGCCAGCAGTTACTCTGGCAGCACTGAAGCTTTCTTT
CDR3aa: CASSYSGSTEAFF
j_gene: TRBJ1-1
d_gene: NA
v_gene: TRBV6-5
abundance: many

CDR3nt: TGTGCCAGCAGCTTAGGACAGGGGGTTTCACCCCTCCACTTT
CDR3aa: CASSLGQGVSPLHF
j_gene: TRBJ1-6
d_gene: TRBD1
v_gene: TRBV7-9
abundance: few

CDR3nt: TGCAGTGCTAGAGATACGGTGCAGGGGAGTCGCTGGGAGCAGTACTTC
CDR3aa: CSARDTVQGSRWEQYF
j_gene: TRBJ2-7
d_gene: NA
v_gene: TRBV20-1
abundance: many

CDR3nt: TGTGCCAGCAGCCCACAGGGGAGCACAGATACGCTGTATTTT
CDR3aa: CASSPQGSTDTLYF
j_gene: TRBJ2-3
d_gene: TRBD1
v_gene: TRBV6-5
abundance: NA

CDR3nt: TGTGCCAGCAGCCTGCTCTTGGCGGGAGACTACAATGAGCAGTTCTTC
CDR3aa: CASSLLLAGDYNEQFF
j_gene: TRBJ2-1
d_gene: TRBD2
v_gene: TRBV11-2
abundance: many

CDR3nt: TGTGCCAGCAGTTTATCCGGACAGGGTTATACTGAAGCTTTCTTT
CDR3aa: CASSLSGQGYTEAFF
j_gene: TRBJ1-1
d_gene: TRBD1
v_gene: TRBV27
abundance: many

CDR3nt: TGCGCCAGCAGCCAAGATGCATTCTACGAGCAGTACTTC
CDR3aa: CASSQDAFYEQYF
j_gene: TRBJ2-7
d_gene: NA
v_gene: TRBV4-3
abundance: many

CDR3nt: TGTGCCAGTAGTGCTGGGACACTCCACTACGAGCAGTACTTC
CDR3aa: CASSAGTLHYEQYF
j_gene: TRBJ2-7
d_gene: NA
v_gene: TRBV19
abundance: few

CDR3nt: TGTGCCAGCAGCGTAACCCCCGGCAACACCATATATTTT
CDR3aa: CASSVTPGNTIYF
j_gene: TRBJ1-3
d_gene: NA
v_gene: TRBV9
abundance: many

CDR3nt: TGTGCCAGCAGTGCGACAGGGCGCCAGCCCCAGCATTTT
CDR3aa: CASSATGRQPQHF
j_gene: TRBJ1-5
d_gene: TRBD1
v_gene: TRBV28
abundance: many

CDR3nt: TGTGCCAGCAGTTCGGACAGGGGAAACACCATATATTTT
CDR3aa: CASSSDRGNTIYF
j_gene: TRBJ1-3
d_gene: TRBD1
v_gene: TRBV6-6
abundance: many

CDR3nt: TGCAGTGTAAGAGGTCGGCTAGCGGGGAACTACGAGCAGTACTTC
CDR3aa: CSVRGRLAGNYEQYF
j_gene: TRBJ2-7
d_gene: TRBD2
v_gene: TRBV20-1
abundance: few